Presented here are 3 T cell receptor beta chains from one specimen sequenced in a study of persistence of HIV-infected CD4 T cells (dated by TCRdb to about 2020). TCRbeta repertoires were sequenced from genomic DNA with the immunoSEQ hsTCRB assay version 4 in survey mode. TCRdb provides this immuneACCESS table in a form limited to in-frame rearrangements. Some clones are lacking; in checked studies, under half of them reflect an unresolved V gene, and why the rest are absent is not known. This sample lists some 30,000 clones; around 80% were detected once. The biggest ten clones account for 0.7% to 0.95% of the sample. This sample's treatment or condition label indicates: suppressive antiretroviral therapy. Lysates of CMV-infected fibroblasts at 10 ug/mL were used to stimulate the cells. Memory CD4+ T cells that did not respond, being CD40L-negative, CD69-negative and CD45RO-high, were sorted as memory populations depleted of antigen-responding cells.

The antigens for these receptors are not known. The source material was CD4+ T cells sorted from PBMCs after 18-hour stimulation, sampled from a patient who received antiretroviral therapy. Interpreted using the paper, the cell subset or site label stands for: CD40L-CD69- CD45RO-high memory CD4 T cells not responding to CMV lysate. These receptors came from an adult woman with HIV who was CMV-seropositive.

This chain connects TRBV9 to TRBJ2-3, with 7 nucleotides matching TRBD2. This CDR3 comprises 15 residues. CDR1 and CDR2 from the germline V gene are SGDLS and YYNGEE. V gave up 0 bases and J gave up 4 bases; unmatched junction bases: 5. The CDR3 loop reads CASSVAGLVADTQYF. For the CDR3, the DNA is TGTGCCAGCAGCGTAGCTGGACTAGTGGCAGATACGCAGTATTTT.

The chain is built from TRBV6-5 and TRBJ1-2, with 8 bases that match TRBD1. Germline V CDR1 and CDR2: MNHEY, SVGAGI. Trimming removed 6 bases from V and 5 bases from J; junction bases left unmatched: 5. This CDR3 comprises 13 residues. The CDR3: CASSRGQGYGYTF. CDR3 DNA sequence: TGTGCCAGCAGCCGCGGACAGGGTTATGGCTACACCTTC.

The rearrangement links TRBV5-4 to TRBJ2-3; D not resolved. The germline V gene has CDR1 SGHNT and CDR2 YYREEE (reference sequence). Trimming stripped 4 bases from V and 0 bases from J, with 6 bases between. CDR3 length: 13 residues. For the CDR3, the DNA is TGTGCCAGCAGCCAACCTAGCACAGATACGCAGTATTTT. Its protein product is CASSQPSTDTQYF.